This T cell receptor (beta chain) came from a study of yellow fever vaccine responses in identical twins. Study conclusions and caveats: Twin vaccine T cell responses reportedly seemed partly convergent, partly personalized.

TCRdb reprocessed the RT-PCR reads via MiXCR and lists one record per CDR3 protein. The sample yields some 20,000 distinct CDR3 sequences, about two thirds seen once. Points on this clonotype: Its specificity is unknown.

V lost 5 bases to trimming and J lost 1 base; unmatched junction nucleotides: 8. This CDR3 is 16 amino acids long. The sample was T cells from blood (PBMCs), unsorted or a sorted subset (not recorded which), taken before or after yellow fever vaccination (not recorded which). This clonotype was sampled from a woman under 30 who received the yellow fever vaccine. The gene calls are TRBV12-3 or TRBV12-4 and TRBJ1-1; 9 bases are shared with TRBD1. The CDR3 protein is CASSVSGTGWNTEAFF. Written as DNA, the CDR3 is TGTGCCAGCAGTGTATCCGGGACAGGGTGGAACACTGAAGCTTTCTTT.